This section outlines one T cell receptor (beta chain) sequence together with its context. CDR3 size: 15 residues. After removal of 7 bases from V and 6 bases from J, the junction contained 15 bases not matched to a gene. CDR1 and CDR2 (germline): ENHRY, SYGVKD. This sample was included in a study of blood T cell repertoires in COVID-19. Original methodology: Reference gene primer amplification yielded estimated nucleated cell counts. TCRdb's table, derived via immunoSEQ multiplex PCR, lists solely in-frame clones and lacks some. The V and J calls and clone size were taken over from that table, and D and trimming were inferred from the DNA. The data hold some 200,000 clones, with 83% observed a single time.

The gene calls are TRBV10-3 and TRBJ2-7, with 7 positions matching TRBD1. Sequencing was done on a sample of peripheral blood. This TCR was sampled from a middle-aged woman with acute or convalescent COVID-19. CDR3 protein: CAITTRPDRDGEQYF. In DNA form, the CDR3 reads TGTGCCATCACCACACGCCCCGACAGGGATGGCGAGCAGTACTTC.